This entry features one TCR beta chain sequence. Its antigen remains unidentified. Germline V gene sequence: CDR1 MNHNY, CDR2 SVGAGI (reference sequence). V was cut by 8 bases and J by 2 bases, with 10 bases left in between. The CDR3 is made up of 13 amino acids. This record belongs to a study of cytomegalovirus exposure and HLA in healthy donors. Study context: One earlier analysis, a look at some 180 million T cells, found some 120 million unique TCR beta sequences.

General study findings and limits: When a later analysis was performed, an Asian-associated ancestry cluster reportedly had fewer N-insertions than the roughly 700-donor mean.

Amplification used 60 Vbeta primers and 13 Jbeta primers. Repertoires were generated with immunoSEQ multiplex PCR, while TCRdb's copy carries only in-frame clones and drops some. The table records under 65,000 clones, over 60% of them present only once. The chain has TRBV6-6 and TRBJ2-1; TRBD2 might be the D (5 bases). Sequencing was performed on PBMCs. This clonotype was obtained from a man aged 25-40 years in good health and CMV-seropositive. The CDR3, as DNA: TGTGCCAGCCGGGCGGGCCCCTACAATGAGCAGTTCTTC. This gives the protein CASRAGPYNEQFF.